The present T cell receptor beta chain was sequenced within a study of cytotoxic CD8 clonotypes in ibrutinib-treated CLL. This clone was observed a few times. The CDR3 is 12 amino acids. CDR1 is MGHDK, CDR2 SYGVNS, per germline. V dropped 6 bases and J dropped 8 bases, with 10 bases sitting between them. Profiled with immunoSEQ multiplex PCR; TCRdb holds only in-frame clones, not every one. Among fewer than 300,000 clones listed, approximately 79% were seen once. This receptor was obtained from a human donor with chronic lymphocytic leukemia. Sequenced material: PBMCs, taken at disease progression, from a patient treated with ibrutinib. The chain couples TRBV25-1 to TRBJ2-2; TRBD1 is a possible D gene (6 bases). The chain's CDR3 is CASRQGKGELFF. CDR3 coding DNA: TGTGCCAGCAGACAGGGAAAAGGGGAGCTGTTTTTT.